This entry concerns a single T cell receptor (beta chain). These data come from a study of blood T cell repertoires in COVID-19. CDR3 size: 15 residues. V was pared by 6 bases and J by 2 bases, with 7 bases of the junction left unmatched. Germline V lookup: CDR1 MNHEY, CDR2 SVGAGI. Per the authors' pipeline: Amplification of reference gene primers provided the estimated nucleated cell counts. This table comes from immunoSEQ multiplex PCR, and its TCRdb copy is limited to in-frame clones, with some not included. That table supplies the V and J calls and clone size; D and trimming were determined from the DNA. The data hold 150,000 or so clones, with about 87% observed a single time.

The sequenced sample was peripheral blood. The TCR comes from a man older than 75 with acute or convalescent COVID-19. The chain has TRBV6-5 and TRBJ1-1, with 9 bases identical to TRBD1. As DNA, the CDR3 is TGTGCCAGCAGCCGATTGACAGGGGGAAACACTGAAGCTTTCTTT. Translation: CASSRLTGGNTEAFF.